The 22 T cell receptor beta chains presented below share a single source sample, sequenced in a study of molecular identifiers for immune sequencing clone quantification. Via MiXCR, TCRdb re-called the PCR reads, giving one row per CDR3 protein. The data show just under 650,000 distinct CDR3 sequences, about 20% seen once. Sequencing was carried out using naive CD8+ T cells from blood, with Jurkat cell RNA spiked in. Subset reported: FACS-sorted CD8+CD4-CCR7+CD45RA+ naive T cells. All receptors come from a human donor in good health. Some libraries in this study had Jurkat cell RNA spiked in.

Comment on this clonotype: This may be a read error: a much more frequent sequence differs by one nucleotide. The chain couples TRBV29-1 to TRBJ2-1, with a weak D call TRBD2 (6 bases). The V end was cut by 4 bases, the J end by 12 bases, with 13 bases between. This CDR3 has 11 residues. Per the germline V gene, CDR1 is SQVTM and CDR2 is ANQGSEA. CDR3 sequence: CSVVSRGWQFF. The CDR3 DNA reads as TGCAGCGTTGTTAGCCGGGGGTGGCAGTTCTTC.

This clonotype has a single count. This rearrangement joins TRBV20-1 to TRBJ1-4; 7 nucleotides match TRBD1. This CDR3 is built from 14 residues. V dropped 3 bases and J dropped 12; count of bases not matched to a gene: 13. Germline CDR1 DFQATT, CDR2 SNEGSKA (reference sequence). In DNA, the CDR3 is TGCAGTGCTAGTTGGGGACAGACGAACGTGGAACTGTTTTTT. It is translated as CSASWGQTNVELFF.

A word on this clonotype: This clone may be a read error of a much larger clone one base away. This chain joins TRBV3-1 and TRBJ2-3; 11 bases agree with TRBD2. Trimming took 1 base from V and 10 from J; bases not matched to a gene: 13. CDR3 size: 17 residues. Germline values: CDR1 LGHDT, CDR2 YNNKEL (reference sequence). The CDR3 here is CASSQVPEGLAENAQYF. The DNA of the CDR3 is TGTGCCAGCAGCCAAGTCCCAGAGGGACTAGCGGAGAATGCGCAGTATTTT.

This clonotype was picked up many times. The chain recombines TRBV28 with TRBJ2-7; D gene ambiguous. With 1 base removed from V and 0 bases from J, the gap between germline ends came to 10 bases. Germline lookup yields CDR1 MDHEN and CDR2 SYDVKM. The CDR3 contains 15 residues. For the CDR3, the DNA is TGTGCCAGCAGTTTATTGGCTCTAAGCTCCTACGAGCAGTACTTC. Its translation: CASSLLALSSYEQYF.

The rearrangement joins TRBV6-5 to TRBJ2-2; D not resolved. The germline V gene has CDR1 MNHEY and CDR2 SVGAGI. CDR3 length equals 16 residues. Between the trimmed V and J ends, which lost 1 base and 0 bases, there was a span of 9 bases. This CDR3 reads CASSYFQPTNTGELFF. DNA for the CDR3: TGTGCCAGCAGTTACTTTCAGCCTACGAACACCGGGGAGCTGTTTTTT.

This clonotype has at least ten counts. The V call is TRBV30, the J call TRBJ2-3, with TRBD2 matching over 7 bases. Germline V gene lookup returns CDR1 GTSNPN and CDR2 SVGIG (reference sequence). CDR3 length equals 13 residues. After removal of 7 bases from V and 4 bases from J, the junction contained 8 bases not matched to a gene. CDR3 DNA: TGTGCCTTCAACTTGGGGGGGTCAGATACGCAGTATTTT. Translating it yields CAFNLGGSDTQYF.

This clonotype appeared many times. V usage is TRBV25-1 and J usage is TRBJ1-5; 8 bases fit TRBD1. Germline-derived CDR1 and CDR2 are MGHDK and SYGVNS. This CDR3 is built from 16 residues. Germline trimming cut 0 bases from V and 5 bases from J; bases unmatched to any gene: 6. The CDR3 DNA is TGTGCCAGCAGTGAATACAGGACAGGGTTTGATCAGCCCCAGCATTTT. This codes for CASSEYRTGFDQPQHF.

This clonotype was seen ten or more times. The V and J genes are TRBV6-5 and TRBJ1-1, with D uncertain. The V gene's germline CDR1 is MNHEY and CDR2 SVGAGI. Deletions cut 6 bases from V and 1 base from J, with 6 bases between. CDR3 length: 12 residues. DNA of the CDR3: TGTGCCAGCAGGCATCGGAACACTGAAGCTTTCTTT. Its protein product is CASRHRNTEAFF.

CDR3 sequence reads: CASSEWDRRLEQYF. The CDR3 coding sequence is TGCGCCAGCAGTGAGTGGGACAGGCGCCTCGAGCAGTACTTC. The chain recombines TRBV10-2 with TRBJ2-7, with TRBD1 identical over 8 bases. Unmatched junction bases numbered 5, after V lost 1 base and J lost 6 bases. CDR1 is WSHSY, CDR2 SAAADI, per germline. The CDR3 is 14 amino acids.

This clonotype occurred many times. The V call is TRBV10-3, the J call TRBJ2-7, with D maybe TRBD2 (6 bases). The ends were cut back, 0 bases at V and 3 bases at J, with 9 bases in the middle. Per the germline V gene, CDR1 is ENHRY and CDR2 is SYGVKD. This CDR3 is 14 amino acids long. The CDR3 bases are TGTGCCATCAGTGAGTCGTACGGGGGCTACGAGCAGTACTTC. Residues: CAISESYGGYEQYF.

The sample holds many counts of this clonotype. J is TRBJ2-1 and V is TRBV27; 11 bases line up with TRBD2. Trimming at V came to 7 bases and at J to 7 bases, leaving 3 bases not matched to a gene. The germline gives CDR1 MNHEY, CDR2 SMNVEV (reference sequence). The CDR3 runs to 13 residues. CDR3 coding DNA: TGTGCCAGCAAACTAGCGGGGGTTAATGAGCAGTTCTTC. Translating it yields CASKLAGVNEQFF.

This clonotype occurred once. One end of the junction does not line up with germline, which may come from a read error. J is TRBJ1-1 and V is TRBV30; D not resolved. Germline V gene lookup returns CDR1 GTSNPN and CDR2 SVGIG (reference sequence). CDR3 length equals 13 residues. The CDR3 loop reads CAWSVHKNTEALF. In nucleotides, the CDR3 is TGTGCCTGGAGTGTGCACAAAAACACTGAAGCTCTCTTT.

This clonotype has a count of ten or more. Written as DNA, the CDR3 is TGTGCCAGCAGCCCCCGGCTATACCAAGAGACCCAGTACTTC. This sequence encodes CASSPRLYQETQYF. The rearrangement uses TRBV7-2 and TRBJ2-5; D unresolved. Trimming took off 5 bases at V and 0 bases at J, with 10 bases between the two ends. The CDR3 has 14 amino acids. Germline CDR1 reads SGHTA; CDR2 reads FQGNSA.

As regards this clonotype: Its ends do not fully match the called genes, so a read error is possible. The chain is built from TRBV4-3 and TRBJ2-7; D remains ambiguous. Germline loops: CDR1 LGHNA, CDR2 YSLEER. The CDR3 is 13 residues long. The CDR3 nucleotides are TGCGCCGGCAGCTTCTCGGGTGCCTACGAGCAGTACTTC. Translated, it gives CAGSFSGAYEQYF.

Points on this clonotype: Since a much larger clone is just one base distant, this may be a read error. The J gene is TRBJ1-1, the V gene TRBV7-9, with 9 bases fitting TRBD1. Per germline, CDR1 SEHNR and CDR2 FQNEAQ (reference sequence). The length of the CDR3 is 17 residues. After removal of 5 bases from V and 0 bases from J, the junction contained 10 bases not matched to a gene. The CDR3 sequence is CASSPRTGANMNTEAFF. CDR3 bases: TGTGCCAGCAGCCCCCGGACAGGGGCGAATATGAACACTGAAGCTTTCTTT.

This clonotype has ten or more counts. The chain joins TRBV19 to TRBJ1-5, with TRBD1 matching over 7 bases. The CDR3 runs to 15 residues. The V gene end was trimmed by 5 bases and the J gene end by 3 bases; junction bases not matched to a gene: 7. Germline values: CDR1 LNHDA, CDR2 SQIVND (reference sequence). The CDR3 DNA reads TGTGCCAGTAGTGCGAGGGACAGCAACAATCAGCCCCAGCATTTT. Protein sequence: CASSARDSNNQPQHF.

About this clonotype itself: It may be a read error: a sequence one base away is much more abundant. The chain recombines TRBV4-3 with TRBJ2-7; D may be TRBD2 (5 bases). The CDR3 length is 15 residues. The germline V gene encodes CDR1 LGHNA and CDR2 YSLEER. Trimming took off 2 bases at V and 0 bases at J, with 11 bases between the two ends. DNA for the CDR3: TGCGCCAGCAGCCAATTACGCGAGGGCTCCTACGAGCAGTACTTC. It translates to CASSQLREGSYEQYF.

In its sample, this clonotype was seen many times. The chain recombines TRBV7-9 with TRBJ2-2; TRBD2 agrees at 10 bases. CDR1 and CDR2 from the germline V gene are SEHNR and FQNEAQ (reference sequence). This CDR3 is built from 17 residues. V lost 2 bases, J lost 6 bases, and 9 bases stayed unmatched. CDR3 DNA sequence: TGTGCCAGCAGCTTATTCCTAGCGGGGGCCCACGCCGGGGAGCTGTTTTTT. Its translation: CASSLFLAGAHAGELFF. The full variable domain, its missing parts supplied by reference TRBV7-9 and TRBJ2-2, is DTGVSQNPRHKITKRGQNVTFRCDPISEHNRLYWYRQTLGQGPEFLTYFQNEAQLEKSRLLSDRFSAERPKGSFSTLEIQRTEQGDSAMYLCASSLFLAGAHAGELFFGEGSRLTVL.

About this clonotype itself: Being one base from a much bigger clone, this may be a read error. This chain links TRBV9 with TRBJ1-1; TRBD1 is a possible D gene (5 bases). Trimming left V 3 bases short and J 7 bases short, with 10 bases between. In germline, CDR1 is SGDLS, CDR2 YYNGEE. The CDR3 totals 12 residues. The CDR3 sequence: CASSAGANEAFF. The CDR3 nucleotides are TGTGCCAGCAGCGCCGGGGCCAATGAAGCTTTCTTT.

This clonotype has a handful of counts. V and J are TRBV6-5 and TRBJ2-7; 7 nucleotides align to TRBD2. From germline, CDR1 is MNHEY and CDR2 SVGAGI. The CDR3 contains 15 residues. Unmatched junction bases numbered 4, after V lost 0 bases and J lost 2 bases. The CDR3 spells CASSYSRDYTYEQYF. CDR3 nucleotide sequence: TGTGCCAGCAGTTACTCGCGGGACTACACCTACGAGCAGTACTTC.

At least ten counts were recorded for this clonotype. This CDR3 is CASSEEGGQFYGYTF. The CDR3 DNA reads as TGCGCCAGCAGTGAAGAAGGCGGACAGTTCTATGGCTACACCTTC. V and J are TRBV10-2 and TRBJ1-2; a weak D match, TRBD1 (6 bases). In germline, CDR1 is WSHSY, CDR2 SAAADI. Trimming took off 3 bases at V and 4 bases at J, with 15 bases between the two ends. The CDR3 contains 15 residues.

V and J are TRBV12-3 or TRBV12-4 and TRBJ2-7, with TRBD2 as a possible D gene (6 bases). V was pared by 5 bases and J by 3 bases, with 11 bases between. The CDR3 extends over 13 amino acids. This CDR3 is CASSPRTIYEQYF. The CDR3 nucleotides read TGTGCCAGCAGTCCCCGGACTATCTACGAGCAGTACTTC.